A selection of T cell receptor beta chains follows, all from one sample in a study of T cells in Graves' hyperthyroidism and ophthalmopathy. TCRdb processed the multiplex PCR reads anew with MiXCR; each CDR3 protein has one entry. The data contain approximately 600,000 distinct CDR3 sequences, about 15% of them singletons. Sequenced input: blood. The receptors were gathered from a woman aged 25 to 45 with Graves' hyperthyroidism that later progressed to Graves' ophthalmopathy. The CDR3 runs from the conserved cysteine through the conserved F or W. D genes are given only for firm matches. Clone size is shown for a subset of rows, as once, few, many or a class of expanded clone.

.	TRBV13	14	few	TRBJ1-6	TGTGCCAGCAGCCTAGAGGCCAGGAATTCACCCCTCCACTTT	CASSLEARNSPLHF
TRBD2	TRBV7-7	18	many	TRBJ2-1	TGTGCTAGCAGCTTAGTCCCCATACTAGCGGGAGCCTACAATGAGCAGTTCTTC	CASSLVPILAGAYNEQFF
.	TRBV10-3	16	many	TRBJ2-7	TGTGCCATCAGTGAGTCGAACCCGACAGTCTCCTACGAGCAGTACTTC	CAISESNPTVSYEQYF
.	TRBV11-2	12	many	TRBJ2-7	TGTGCCAGCAGCTTAGAGGTAGCAGTGCAGTACTTC	CASSLEVAVQYF
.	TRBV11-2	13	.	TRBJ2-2	TGTGCCAGCAGCCCCACGGGCGTCGGGGAGCTGTTTTTT	CASSPTGVGELFF
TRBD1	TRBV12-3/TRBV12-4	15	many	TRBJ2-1	TGTGCCAGCAATCTCAGGGGGCGGAACCCCAATGAGCAGTTCTTC	CASNLRGRNPNEQFF
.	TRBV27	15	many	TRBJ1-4	TGTGCCAGCAGTTCCCCATCCAAGGGGGATGAAAAACTGTTTTTT	CASSSPSKGDEKLFF
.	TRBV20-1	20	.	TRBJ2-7	TGCAGTGCTAGAGATCTTCAGGGAACGTCACGCGCGGACTTCAACTACGAGCAGTACTTC	CSARDLQGTSRADFNYEQYF
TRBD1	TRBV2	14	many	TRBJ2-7	TGTGCCAGCAGTCCGGGACAGGGACCCCACGAGCAGTACTTC	CASSPGQGPHEQYF
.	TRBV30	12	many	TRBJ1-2	TGTGCCTGGAGTGCCCAGGGCGGGGGCTACACCTTC	CAWSAQGGGYTF
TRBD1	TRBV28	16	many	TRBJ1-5	TGTGCCAGCAGTCCCTGGACAGGTTATAGCAATCAGCCCCAGCATTTT	CASSPWTGYSNQPQHF
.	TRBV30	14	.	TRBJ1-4	TGTGCCTGGAGTGTACAGGGAGTTAATGAAAAACTGTTTTTT	CAWSVQGVNEKLFF
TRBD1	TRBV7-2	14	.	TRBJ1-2	TGTGCCAGCAGCCTGACAGGGATCCTCTATGGCTACACCTTC	CASSLTGILYGYTF
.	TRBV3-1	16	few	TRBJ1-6	TGTGCCAGCAGCCTCCTCTCGACAGTTTATAATTCACCCCTCCACTTT	CASSLLSTVYNSPLHF
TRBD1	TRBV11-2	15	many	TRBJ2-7	TGTGCCAGCAGCCCGCCGGGACAGGGGATCTACGAGCAGTACTTC	CASSPPGQGIYEQYF
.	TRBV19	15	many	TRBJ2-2	TGTGCCAGTAGTATTCAACAGCAGAACACCGGGGAGCTGTTTTTT	CASSIQQQNTGELFF
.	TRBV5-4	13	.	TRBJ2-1	TGTGCCAGCAGCGTGACAGTGAATGATGAGCAGTTCTTC	CASSVTVNDEQFF
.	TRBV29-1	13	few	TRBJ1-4	TGCAGCGTTGCGACAACGTCGGTAGGAAAACTGTTTTTT	CSVATTSVGKLFF
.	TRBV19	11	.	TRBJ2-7	TGTGCCAGTAGGAGCCCCTACGAGCAGTACTTC	CASRSPYEQYF
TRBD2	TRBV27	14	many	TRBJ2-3	TGTGCCAGCAAGAAGCGGGAGGTTATCGATACGCAGTATTTT	CASKKREVIDTQYF
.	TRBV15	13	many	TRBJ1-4	TGTGCCACCAGCAGAGATCAGGGGGAAAAACTGTTTTTT	CATSRDQGEKLFF
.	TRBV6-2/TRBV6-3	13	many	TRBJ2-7	TGTGCCAGTTCGCCTAGCGTGTCCTACGAGCAGTACTTC	CASSPSVSYEQYF
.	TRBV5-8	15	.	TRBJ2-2	TGTGCCAGCAGGTTTAGCGGAGATAACACCGGGGAGCTGTTTTTT	CASRFSGDNTGELFF
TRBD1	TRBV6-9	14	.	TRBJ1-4	TGTGCCAGCAGTTCGGGACAGCTTAATGAAAAACTGTTTTTT	CASSSGQLNEKLFF
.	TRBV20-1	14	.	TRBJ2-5	TGCAGTGCCGGGAGAGTAACGGGGAGGGAGACCCAGTACTTC	CSAGRVTGRETQYF
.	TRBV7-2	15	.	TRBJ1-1	TGTGCCAGCAGCATCGGCAGGGGCCCGAACACTGAAGCTTTCTTT	CASSIGRGPNTEAFF
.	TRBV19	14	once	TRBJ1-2	TGTGCCAGTAGTAGGGGGGGGATGGATAGTGGCTACACCTTC	CASSRGGMDSGYTF
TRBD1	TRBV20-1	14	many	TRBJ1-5	TGCAGTGTCGCCGGACAGGGAGGCAATCAGCCCCAGCATTTT	CSVAGQGGNQPQHF
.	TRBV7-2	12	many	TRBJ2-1	TGTGCCAGCAGCTCCCGCTACAATGAGCAGTTCTTC	CASSSRYNEQFF
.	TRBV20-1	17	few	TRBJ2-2	TGCAGTGCTAGAGGATTTAGGGGAATGGGAAACACCGGGGAGCTGTTTTTT	CSARGFRGMGNTGELFF
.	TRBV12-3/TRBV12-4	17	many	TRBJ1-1	TGTGCCACCGCTTGGAGCCCACCATTCCGATTGAACACTGAAGCTTTCTTT	CATAWSPPFRLNTEAFF
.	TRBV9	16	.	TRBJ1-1	TGTGCCAGCAGCCCCCCCTTTGGGAACGATGAAGATCGGGCTTTCTTT	CASSPPFGNDEDRAFF
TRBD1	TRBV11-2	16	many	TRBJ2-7	TGTGCCAGCAGCTACGCCGGGACAGGTCCCCTCTACGAGCAGTACTTC	CASSYAGTGPLYEQYF
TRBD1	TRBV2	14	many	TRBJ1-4	TGTGCCAGCAGTGGAGGGACAGCGTATGAAAAACTGTTTTTT	CASSGGTAYEKLFF
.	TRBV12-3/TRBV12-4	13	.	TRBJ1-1	TGTGCCAGCAGTGGAAGGGCGGACACTGAAGCTTTCTTT	CASSGRADTEAFF
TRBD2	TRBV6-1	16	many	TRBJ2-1	TGTGCCAGCAGTCGACCGGGACTAGCGGGAACGAATGAGCAGTTCTTC	CASSRPGLAGTNEQFF
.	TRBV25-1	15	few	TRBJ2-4	TGTGCCAGCAGTGAAACCCTCTGGGGCAAAAACATTCAGTACTTC	CASSETLWGKNIQYF
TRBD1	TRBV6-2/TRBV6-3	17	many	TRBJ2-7	TGTGCCAGCACCGGTGGGACAGGGACGGGCTTAAACTACGAGCAGTACTTC	CASTGGTGTGLNYEQYF
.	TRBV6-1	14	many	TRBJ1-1	TGTGCCAGCTGCCTACAACAGGGAAACACTGAAGCTTTCTTT	CASCLQQGNTEAFF
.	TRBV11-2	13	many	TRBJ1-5	TGTGCCAGCAGCTTAGACGGGGAACAGCCCCAGCATTTT	CASSLDGEQPQHF
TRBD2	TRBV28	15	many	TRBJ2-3	TGTGCCAGCAGCCCACCCCCTTTGGGAGGGAATACGCAGTATTTT	CASSPPPLGGNTQYF
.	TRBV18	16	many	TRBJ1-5	TGTGCCAGCTCACCAAGATACGGCGGTGACAATCAGCCCCAGCATTTT	CASSPRYGGDNQPQHF
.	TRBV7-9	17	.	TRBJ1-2	TGTGCCAGCAGCTTAGCAGAGAGACACCAGGGTAACTATGGCTACACCTTC	CASSLAERHQGNYGYTF
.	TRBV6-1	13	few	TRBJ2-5	TGTGCCAGCAGGTTGAGAGGGGAAGAGACCCAGTACTTC	CASRLRGEETQYF
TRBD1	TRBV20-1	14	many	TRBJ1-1	TGCAGTGCAAGATTGGGACAGGGTACAACTGAAGCTTTCTTT	CSARLGQGTTEAFF
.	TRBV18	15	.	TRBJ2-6	TGTGCCAGCTCCACAGGGAGCTCTGGGGCCAACGTCCTGACTTTC	CASSTGSSGANVLTF
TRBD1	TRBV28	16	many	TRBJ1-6	TGTGCCAGCAGTTCCCCCGGGACAGGGTATAATTCACCCCTCCACTTT	CASSSPGTGYNSPLHF
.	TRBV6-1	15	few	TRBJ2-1	TGTGCCAGCAGACCGTGGGAGCTCAGCTACAATGAGCAGTTCTTC	CASRPWELSYNEQFF
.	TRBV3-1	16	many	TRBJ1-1	TGTGCCAGCAGCCAAGGCCAAGGGCAGGGGAACACTGAAGCTTTCTTT	CASSQGQGQGNTEAFF
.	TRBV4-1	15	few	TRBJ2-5	TGCGCCAGCAGCCAAGCTCGACGGAACCAAGAGACCCAGTACTTC	CASSQARRNQETQYF
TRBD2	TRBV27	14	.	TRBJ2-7	TGTGCCAGCAGTTTGTTAGGGGAGGGCAACGAGCAGTACTTC	CASSLLGEGNEQYF
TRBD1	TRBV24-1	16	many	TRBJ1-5	TGTGCCACCAGTGAGTATGACAGGGATCGCAATCAGCCCCAGCATTTT	CATSEYDRDRNQPQHF